This entry concerns a single T cell receptor beta chain. Clones were sequenced by immunoSEQ multiplex PCR, and TCRdb holds only the in-frame ones, with some missing. This table holds approximately 39,000 clones, around 89% found once. The sample belongs to a study of T cell changes during pregnancy in multiple sclerosis. The V gene's germline CDR1 is MDHEN and CDR2 SYDVKM. This CDR3 is built from 14 residues. V was pared by 9 bases and J by 6 bases, with 8 bases of the junction left unmatched. The sequence was collected from a female donor with multiple sclerosis, enrolled in a pregnancy study. This material consisted of CD4+ T cells from peripheral blood mononuclear cells, taken in the second trimester of pregnancy. The chain has TRBV28 and TRBJ2-1; 10 bases line up with TRBD1. The CDR3: CASKTGGIFNEQFF. The CDR3 nucleotides are TGTGCCAGTAAGACAGGGGGCATTTTCAATGAGCAGTTCTTC. Full variable domain (rest looked up from reference TRBV28 and TRBJ2-1): DVKVTQSSRYLVKRTGEKVFLECVQDMDHENMFWYRQDPGLGLRLIYFSYDVKMKEKGDIPEGYSVSREKKERFSLILESASTNQTSMYLCASKTGGIFNEQFFGPGTRLTVL.